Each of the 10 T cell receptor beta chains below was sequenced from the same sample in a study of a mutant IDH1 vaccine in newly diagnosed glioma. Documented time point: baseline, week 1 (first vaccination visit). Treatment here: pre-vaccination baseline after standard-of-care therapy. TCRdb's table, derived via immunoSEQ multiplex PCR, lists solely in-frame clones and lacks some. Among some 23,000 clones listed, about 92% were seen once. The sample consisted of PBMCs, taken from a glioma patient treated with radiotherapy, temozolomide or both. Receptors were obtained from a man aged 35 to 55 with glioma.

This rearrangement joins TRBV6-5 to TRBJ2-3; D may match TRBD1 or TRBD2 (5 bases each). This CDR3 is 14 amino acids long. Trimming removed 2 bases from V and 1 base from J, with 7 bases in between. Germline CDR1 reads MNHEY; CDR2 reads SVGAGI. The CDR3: CASSYGDGTDTQYF. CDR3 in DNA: TGTGCCAGCAGTTACGGGGACGGCACAGATACGCAGTATTTT.

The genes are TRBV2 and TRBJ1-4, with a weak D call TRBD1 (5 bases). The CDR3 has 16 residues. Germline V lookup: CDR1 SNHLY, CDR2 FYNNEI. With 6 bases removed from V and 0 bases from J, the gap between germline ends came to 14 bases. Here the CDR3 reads CASSLGGEATNEKLFF. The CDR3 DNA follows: TGTGCCAGCAGCTTGGGAGGGGAAGCAACTAATGAAAAACTGTTTTTT.

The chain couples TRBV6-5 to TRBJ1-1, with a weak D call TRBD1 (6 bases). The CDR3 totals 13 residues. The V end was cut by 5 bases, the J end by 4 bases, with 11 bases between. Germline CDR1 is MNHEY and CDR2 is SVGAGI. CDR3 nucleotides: TGTGCCAGCAGTATACAGGGTATCACTGAAGCTTTCTTT. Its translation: CASSIQGITEAFF.

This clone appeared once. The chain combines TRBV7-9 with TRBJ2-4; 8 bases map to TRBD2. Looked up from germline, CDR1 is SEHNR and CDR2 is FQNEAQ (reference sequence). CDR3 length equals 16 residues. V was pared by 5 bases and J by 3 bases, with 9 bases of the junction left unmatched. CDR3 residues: CASSPGTREYKNIQYF. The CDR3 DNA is TGTGCCAGCAGCCCCGGGACTAGAGAATACAAAAACATTCAGTACTTC.

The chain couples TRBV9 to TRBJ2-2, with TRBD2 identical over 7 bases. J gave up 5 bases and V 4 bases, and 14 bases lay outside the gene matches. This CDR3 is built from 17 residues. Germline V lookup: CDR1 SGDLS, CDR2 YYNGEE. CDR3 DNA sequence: TGTGCCAGCAGCATTAGCGGGCAACTTCTAGCGACCGGGGAGCTGTTTTTT. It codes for CASSISGQLLATGELFF.

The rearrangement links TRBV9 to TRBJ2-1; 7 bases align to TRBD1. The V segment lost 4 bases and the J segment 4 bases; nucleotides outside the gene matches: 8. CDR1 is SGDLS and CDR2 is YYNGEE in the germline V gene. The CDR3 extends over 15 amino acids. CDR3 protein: CASSSTGTDYNEQFF. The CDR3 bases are TGTGCCAGCAGCTCCACCGGGACAGATTACAATGAGCAGTTCTTC.

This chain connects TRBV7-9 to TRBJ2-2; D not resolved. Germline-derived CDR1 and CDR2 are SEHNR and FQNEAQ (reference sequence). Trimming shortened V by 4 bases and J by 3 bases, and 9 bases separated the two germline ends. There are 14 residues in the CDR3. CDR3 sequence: CASSSNYDTGELFF. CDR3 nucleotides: TGTGCCAGCAGCTCCAACTATGACACCGGGGAGCTGTTTTTT.

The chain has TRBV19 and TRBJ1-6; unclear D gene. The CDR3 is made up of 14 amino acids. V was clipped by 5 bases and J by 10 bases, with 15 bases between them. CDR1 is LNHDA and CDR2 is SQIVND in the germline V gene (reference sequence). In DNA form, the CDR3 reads TGTGCCAGTAGTTCGGAGGCGGGGAACTCACCCCTCCACTTT. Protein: CASSSEAGNSPLHF.

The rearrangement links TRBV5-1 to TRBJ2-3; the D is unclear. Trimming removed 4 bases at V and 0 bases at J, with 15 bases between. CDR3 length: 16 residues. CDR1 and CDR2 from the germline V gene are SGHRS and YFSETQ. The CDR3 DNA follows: TGCGCCAGCAGCCCCACGGCGGTCCCTAGCACAGATACGCAGTATTTT. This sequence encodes CASSPTAVPSTDTQYF.

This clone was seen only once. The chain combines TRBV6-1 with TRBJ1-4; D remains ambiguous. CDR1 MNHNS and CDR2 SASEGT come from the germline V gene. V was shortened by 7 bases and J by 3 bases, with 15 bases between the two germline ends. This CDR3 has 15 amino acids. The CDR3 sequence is CASTLGGLPNEKLFF. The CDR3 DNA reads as TGTGCCAGCACCCTAGGTGGACTCCCTAATGAAAAACTGTTTTTT.